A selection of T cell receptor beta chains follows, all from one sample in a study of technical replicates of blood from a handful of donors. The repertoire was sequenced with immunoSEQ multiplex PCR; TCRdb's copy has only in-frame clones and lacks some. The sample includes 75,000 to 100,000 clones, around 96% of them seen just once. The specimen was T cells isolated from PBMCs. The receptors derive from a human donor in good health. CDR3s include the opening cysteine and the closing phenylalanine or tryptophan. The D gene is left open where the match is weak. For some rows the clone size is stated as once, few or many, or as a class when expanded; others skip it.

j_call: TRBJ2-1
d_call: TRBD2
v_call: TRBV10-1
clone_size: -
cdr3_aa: CASSGWTSGAYNEQFF
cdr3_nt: TGCGCCAGCAGTGGATGGACTAGCGGAGCCTACAATGAGCAGTTCTTC

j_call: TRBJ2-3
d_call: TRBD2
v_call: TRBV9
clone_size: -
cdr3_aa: CASRVNPGTSGRDSTDTQYF
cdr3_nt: TGTGCCAGCAGAGTCAACCCCGGGACTAGCGGGAGGGATAGCACAGATACGCAGTATTTT

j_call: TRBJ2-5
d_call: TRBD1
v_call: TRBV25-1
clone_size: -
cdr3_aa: CASSVGRGLLKTQYF
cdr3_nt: TGTGCCAGCAGTGTGGGCAGGGGGCTGTTAAAGACCCAGTACTTC

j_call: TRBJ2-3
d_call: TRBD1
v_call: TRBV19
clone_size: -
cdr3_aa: CASSIADRAADTQYF
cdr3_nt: TGTGCCAGTAGTATCGCCGACAGGGCAGCAGATACGCAGTATTTT

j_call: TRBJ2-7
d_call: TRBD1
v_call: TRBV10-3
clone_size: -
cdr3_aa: CALGQSSYEQYF
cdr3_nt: TGTGCCCTGGGACAGAGCTCTTACGAGCAGTACTTC

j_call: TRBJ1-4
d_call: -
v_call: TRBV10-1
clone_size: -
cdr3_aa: CASSRGMSNEKLFF
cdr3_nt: TGCGCCAGCTCCCGGGGGATGAGTAATGAAAAACTGTTTTTT

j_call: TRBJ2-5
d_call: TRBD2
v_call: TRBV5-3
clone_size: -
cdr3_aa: CARSPSGSKETQYF
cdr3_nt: TGTGCCAGAAGCCCTAGCGGGAGTAAAGAGACCCAGTACTTC

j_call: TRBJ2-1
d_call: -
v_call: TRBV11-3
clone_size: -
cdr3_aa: CASSLESGNEQFF
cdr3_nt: TGTGCCAGCAGCTTAGAGTCCGGCAATGAGCAGTTCTTC

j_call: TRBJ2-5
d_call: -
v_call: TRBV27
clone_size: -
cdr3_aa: CASSYRRAETQYF
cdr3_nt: TGTGCCAGCAGTTATCGGAGGGCGGAGACCCAGTACTTC

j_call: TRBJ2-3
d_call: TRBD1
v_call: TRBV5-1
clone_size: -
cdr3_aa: CASSLEGGSSDTQYF
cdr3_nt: TGCGCCAGCAGCTTGGAAGGGGGCTCTTCCGATACGCAGTATTTT

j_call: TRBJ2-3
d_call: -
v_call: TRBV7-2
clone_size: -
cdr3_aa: CASSFLVDTQYF
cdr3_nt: TGTGCCAGCAGCTTCTTAGTTGATACGCAGTATTTT

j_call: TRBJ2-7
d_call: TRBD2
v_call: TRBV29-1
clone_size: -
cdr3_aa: CSGIAGGHSYEQYF
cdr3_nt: TGCAGCGGTATAGCGGGAGGGCACTCCTACGAGCAGTACTTC

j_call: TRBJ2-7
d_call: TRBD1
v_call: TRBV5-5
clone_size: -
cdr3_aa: CASSLWTGNYEQYF
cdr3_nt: TGTGCCAGCAGCTTGTGGACAGGAAACTACGAGCAGTACTTC

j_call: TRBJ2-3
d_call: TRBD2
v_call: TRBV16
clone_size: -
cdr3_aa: CASSIIGGKASGSADTQYF
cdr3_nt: TGTGCCAGCAGCATAATCGGAGGGAAGGCTAGCGGGAGCGCAGATACGCAGTATTTT

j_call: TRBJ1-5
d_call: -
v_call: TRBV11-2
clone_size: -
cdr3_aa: CASSLGGEGNQPQHF
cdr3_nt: TGTGCCAGCAGCTTGGGGGGGGAGGGCAATCAGCCCCAGCATTTT

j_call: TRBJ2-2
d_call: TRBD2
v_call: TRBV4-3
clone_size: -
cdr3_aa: CASSQKGQGPLGGTGELFF
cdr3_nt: TGCGCCAGCAGCCAAAAAGGGCAGGGCCCTCTCGGGGGGACCGGGGAGCTGTTTTTT

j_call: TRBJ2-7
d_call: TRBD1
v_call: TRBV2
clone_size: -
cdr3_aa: CASSEGHSGQGTYEQYF
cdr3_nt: TGTGCCAGCAGTGAAGGCCATTCAGGACAGGGAACGTACGAGCAGTACTTC

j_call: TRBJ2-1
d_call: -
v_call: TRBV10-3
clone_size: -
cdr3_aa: CAISLGTGYNEQFF
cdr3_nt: TGTGCCATCAGTCTCGGGACTGGCTACAATGAGCAGTTCTTC

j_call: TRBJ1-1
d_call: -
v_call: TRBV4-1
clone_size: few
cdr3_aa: CASSPMTASMNTEAFF
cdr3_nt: TGCGCCAGCAGCCCGATGACAGCTAGTATGAACACTGAAGCTTTCTTT